The present T cell receptor beta chain was sequenced within a study of blood T cell repertoires in COVID-19. Looking at the study overall: The study drew acute and convalescent COVID-19 samples from the United States, Italy and Spain. The analysed material was cDNA or gDNA that came from T cells, B-cell-depleted T cells, or PBMCs.

Germline V gene lookup returns CDR1 MNHNS and CDR2 SASEGT. CDR3 length: 16 residues. The V and J ends lost 4 bases and 2 bases, in that order; junction bases with no gene match: 8. In the authors' methods: Reference gene primer amplification gave estimated nucleated cell counts. Using immunoSEQ multiplex PCR, the repertoire was profiled, and TCRdb retains in-frame clones only, with some absent. Clonal size and the V and J genes are those of that table, whereas D and trimming came from the DNA. This sample has fewer than 200,000 clones, with roughly four fifths found just once. The chain has TRBV6-1 and TRBJ2-3, with 8 bases that match TRBD2. The origin of this receptor is a woman of 80 years or more with acute or convalescent COVID-19. The source material was peripheral blood. The chain's CDR3 is CASSGRAGDSTDTQYF. CDR3 sequence (DNA): TGTGCCAGCAGTGGTAGAGCGGGGGACTCCACAGATACGCAGTATTTT.